This T cell receptor beta chain was identified during a study of T cells in localized non-small cell lung cancer (dated by TCRdb to the early 2020s). For context, the study as a whole: Comparing tumors with uninvolved tumor-adjacent lungs, the study looked at the T cell repertoires of a few hundred patients with early-stage NSCLC. The cohort was made up of about 240 treatment-naive NSCLC patients whose localized lung tumors had been resected. Of the NSCLC patients, around 130 were male and 85 to 110 were female, and the mean age was around 66 years. Results the study describes overall, beyond this receptor: Multi-region tumor sequencing was not performed, so intratumor heterogeneity could not be excluded. Since the design was exploratory, TCR variables were selected using unadjusted p-values with no false-discovery rate correction. A median of approximately 50 of the top 100 tumor clones turned up in the paired uninvolved adjacent lung, and around 27 of those clones also ranked among the top 100 of that same adjacent lung. Uninvolved tumor-adjacent lung showed the highest T cell clonality, higher than tumor, which suggests more focused antigenic responses in the uninvolved tumor-adjacent lung. Higher T cell density in blood was associated with longer overall survival, whereas higher clonality in adjacent lung was associated with shorter survival.

The germline V gene gives CDR1 as SGHTA and CDR2 as FQGNSA. V loses 2 bases of germline sequence and J loses 8 bases, and the interval between the two ends is 12 bases. Its CDR3 holds 14 amino acids, cysteine through phenylalanine. Only the CDR3 DNA stays, 42 bases, in frame from base 1. At diagnosis, peripheral blood, uninvolved tumor-adjacent lung and tumor were collected and stored as a combination of fresh-frozen and FFPE material. For TCR repertoire profiling, blood samples were analyzed as peripheral blood mononuclear cells. TCR beta CDR3 regions were sequenced from DNA using the immunoSEQ Assay. Per the original workflow: T cell density was computed as TCR beta template counts normalized to usable DNA estimated by amplifying housekeeping genes. Richness was estimated with the preseqR package, extrapolating to 400,000 templates for PBMC samples and 120,000 templates for tissue samples. Clonality was taken to be one minus Pielou's evenness. Tissue-enriched TCRs were identified through differential abundance testing performed on productive amino-acid clonotypes, with a minimum total count of 5 and an alpha of 0.1. The Jaccard Index and the Morisita Overlap Index were used to quantify repertoire overlap between compartments. GLIPH grouped TCR beta CDR3s together with public tetramer-defined viral CDR3s, and a viral motif had to include at least three viral sequences and show V-gene enrichment. The table comes from immuneACCESS by way of TCRdb, which keeps in-frame sequences with V and J called. Part of the clones is missing from these tables; in studies checked, under half for an unresolved V gene and the rest for unknown reasons. The DNA was the basis for D and trimming; V, J and clone size are from that table. For this sample there are about 16,000 clones; more than 75% appear just once. The ten largest clones capture about 25% of the sample.

As regards this clone: It has no known antigen specificity. Base qualities are not at hand, and no much larger clone is one base apart.

The chain links TRBV7-2 with TRBJ1-4; tentative D gene TRBD1, with 6 bases matching. The sequence was collected from a male donor aged 60 or older with stage I lung adenocarcinoma. The material sequenced was peripheral blood, taken before any cancer treatment. The DNA sequence follows: TGTGCCAGCAGCTTATCAGGGGTTCAGGAAAAACTGTTTTTT. Its protein reads: CASSLSGVQEKLFF.